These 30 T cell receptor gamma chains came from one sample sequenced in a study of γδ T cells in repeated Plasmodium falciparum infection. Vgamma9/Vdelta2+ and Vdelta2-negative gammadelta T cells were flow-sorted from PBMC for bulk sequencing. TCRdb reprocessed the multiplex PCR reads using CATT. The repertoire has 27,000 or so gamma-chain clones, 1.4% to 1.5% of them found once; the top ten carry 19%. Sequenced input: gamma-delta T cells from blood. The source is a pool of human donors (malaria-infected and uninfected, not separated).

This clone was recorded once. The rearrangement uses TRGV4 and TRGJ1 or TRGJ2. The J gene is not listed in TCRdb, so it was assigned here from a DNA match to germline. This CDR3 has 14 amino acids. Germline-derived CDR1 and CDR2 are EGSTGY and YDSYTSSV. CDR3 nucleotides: TGTACCAAATGGGATGAACAGGATAATTATAAGAAACTCTTT. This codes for CTKWDEQDNYKKLF.

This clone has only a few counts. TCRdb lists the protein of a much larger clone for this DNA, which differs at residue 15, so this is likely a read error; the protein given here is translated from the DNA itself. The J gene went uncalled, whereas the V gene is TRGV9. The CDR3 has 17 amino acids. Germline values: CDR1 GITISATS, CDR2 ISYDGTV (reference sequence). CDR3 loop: CALWEVQQELGKKIEVF. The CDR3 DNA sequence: TGTGCCTTGTGGGAAGTACAGCAAGAGTTGGGCAAAAAAATCGAGGTATTT.

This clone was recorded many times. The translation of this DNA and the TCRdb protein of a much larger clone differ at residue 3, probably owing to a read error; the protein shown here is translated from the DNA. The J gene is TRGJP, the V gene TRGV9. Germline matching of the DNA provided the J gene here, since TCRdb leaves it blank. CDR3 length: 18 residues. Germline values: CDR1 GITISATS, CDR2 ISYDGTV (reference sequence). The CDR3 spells CASWEVYSPRLGKKIKVF. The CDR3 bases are TGTGCCTCGTGGGAGGTGTATAGCCCAAGGTTGGGCAAAAAAATCAAGGTATTT.

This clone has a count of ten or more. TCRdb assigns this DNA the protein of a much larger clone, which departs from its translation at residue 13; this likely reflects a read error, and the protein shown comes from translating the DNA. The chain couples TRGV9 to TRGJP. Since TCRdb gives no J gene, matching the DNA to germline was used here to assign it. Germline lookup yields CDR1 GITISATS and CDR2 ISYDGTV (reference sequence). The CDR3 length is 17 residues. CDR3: CALWEATQELGKEIKVF. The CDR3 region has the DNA TGTGCCTTGTGGGAGGCCACCCAAGAGTTGGGCAAAGAAATCAAGGTATTT.

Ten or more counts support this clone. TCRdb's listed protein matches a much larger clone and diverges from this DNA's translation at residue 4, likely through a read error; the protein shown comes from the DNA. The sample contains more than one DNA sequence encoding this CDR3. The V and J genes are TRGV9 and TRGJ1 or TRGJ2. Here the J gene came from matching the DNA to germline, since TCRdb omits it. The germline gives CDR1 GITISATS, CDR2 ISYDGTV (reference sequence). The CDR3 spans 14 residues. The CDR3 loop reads CALREGANYYKKLF. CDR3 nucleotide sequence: TGTGCCTTGAGGGAGGGAGCCAATTATTATAAGAAACTCTTT.

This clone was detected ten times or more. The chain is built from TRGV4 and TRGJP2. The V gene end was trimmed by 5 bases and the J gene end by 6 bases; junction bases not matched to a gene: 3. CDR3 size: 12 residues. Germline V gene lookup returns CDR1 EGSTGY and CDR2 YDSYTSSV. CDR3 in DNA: TGTGCCACCTGGGGACGTGATTGGATCAAGACGTTT. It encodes CATWGRDWIKTF.

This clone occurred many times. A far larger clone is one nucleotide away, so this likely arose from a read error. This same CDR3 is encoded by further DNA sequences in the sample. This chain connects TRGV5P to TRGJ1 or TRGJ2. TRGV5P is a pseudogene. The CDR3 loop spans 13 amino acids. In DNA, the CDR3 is TGTGCCACCTGGGGCACCCTTTGTTATAAGAAACTCTTT. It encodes CATWGTLCYKKLF.

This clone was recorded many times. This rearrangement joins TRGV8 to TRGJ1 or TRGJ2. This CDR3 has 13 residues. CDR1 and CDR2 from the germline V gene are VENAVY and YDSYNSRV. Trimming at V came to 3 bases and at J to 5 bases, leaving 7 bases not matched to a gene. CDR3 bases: TGTGCCACCTGGGATTTAACTCATTATAAGAAACTCTTT. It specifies CATWDLTHYKKLF.

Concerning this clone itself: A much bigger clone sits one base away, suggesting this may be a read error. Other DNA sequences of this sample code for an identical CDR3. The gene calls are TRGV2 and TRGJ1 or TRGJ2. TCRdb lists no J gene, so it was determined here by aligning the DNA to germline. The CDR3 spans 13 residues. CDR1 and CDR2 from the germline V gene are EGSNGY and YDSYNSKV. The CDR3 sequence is CATRDGHVYKKLF. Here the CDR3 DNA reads TGTGCCACCAGGGACGGGCACGTCTATAAGAAACTCTTT.

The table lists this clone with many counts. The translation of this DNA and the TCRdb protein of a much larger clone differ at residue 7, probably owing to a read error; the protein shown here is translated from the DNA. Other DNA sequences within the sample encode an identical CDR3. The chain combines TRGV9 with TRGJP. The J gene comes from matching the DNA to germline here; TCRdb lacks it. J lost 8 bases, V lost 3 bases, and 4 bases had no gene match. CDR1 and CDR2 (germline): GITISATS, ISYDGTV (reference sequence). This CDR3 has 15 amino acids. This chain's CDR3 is CALWESKLGKKIKVF. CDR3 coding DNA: TGTGCCTTGTGGGAGTCAAAGTTGGGCAAAAAAATCAAGGTATTT.

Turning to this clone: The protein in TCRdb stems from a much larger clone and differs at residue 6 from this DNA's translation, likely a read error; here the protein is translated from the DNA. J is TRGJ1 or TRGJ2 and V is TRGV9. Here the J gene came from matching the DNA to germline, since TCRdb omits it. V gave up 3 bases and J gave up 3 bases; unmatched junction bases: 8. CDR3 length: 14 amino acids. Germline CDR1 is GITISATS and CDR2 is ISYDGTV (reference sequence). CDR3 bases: TGTGCCTTGTGGGAGACGCACCGTTATTATAAGAAACTCTTT. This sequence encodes CALWETHRYYKKLF.

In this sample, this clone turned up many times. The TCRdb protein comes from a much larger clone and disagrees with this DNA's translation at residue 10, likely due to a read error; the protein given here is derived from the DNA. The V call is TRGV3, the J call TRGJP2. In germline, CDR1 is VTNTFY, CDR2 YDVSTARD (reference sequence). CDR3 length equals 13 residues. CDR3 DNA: TGTGCCACCTGGGACCTGATTGATTGGGTCAAGACGTTT. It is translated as CATWDLIDWVKTF.

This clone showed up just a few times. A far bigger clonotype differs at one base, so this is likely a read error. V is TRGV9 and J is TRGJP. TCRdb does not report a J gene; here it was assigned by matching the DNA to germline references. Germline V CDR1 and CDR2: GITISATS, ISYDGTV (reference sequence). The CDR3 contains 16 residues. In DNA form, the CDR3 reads TGTGCCTTGTGGAAACTGGGGGAGTTGGGCAAAAAGATCAAGGTATTT. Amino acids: CALWKLGELGKKIKVF.

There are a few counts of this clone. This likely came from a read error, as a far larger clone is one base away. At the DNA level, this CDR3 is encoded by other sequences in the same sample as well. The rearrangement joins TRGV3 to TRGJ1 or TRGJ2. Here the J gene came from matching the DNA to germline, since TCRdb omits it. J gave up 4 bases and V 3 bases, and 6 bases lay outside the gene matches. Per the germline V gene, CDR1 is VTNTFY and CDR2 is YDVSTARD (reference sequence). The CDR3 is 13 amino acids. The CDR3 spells CATWDYRYYKKLF. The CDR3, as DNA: TGTGCCACCTGGGACTATAGGTATTATAAGAAACTCTTT.

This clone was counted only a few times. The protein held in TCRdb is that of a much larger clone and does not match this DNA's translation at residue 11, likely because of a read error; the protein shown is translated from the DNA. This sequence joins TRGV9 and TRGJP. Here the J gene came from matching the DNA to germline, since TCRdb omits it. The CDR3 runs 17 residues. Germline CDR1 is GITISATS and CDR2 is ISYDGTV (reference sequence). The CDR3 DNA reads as TGTGCCTTGTGGGAGGAACGTCTGGAGTTGGACAAAAAAATCAAGGTATTT. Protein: CALWEERLELDKKIKVF.

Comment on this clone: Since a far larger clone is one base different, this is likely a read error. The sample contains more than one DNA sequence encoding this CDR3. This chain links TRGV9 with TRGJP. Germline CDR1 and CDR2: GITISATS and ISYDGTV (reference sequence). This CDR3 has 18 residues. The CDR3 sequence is CALWEVRDGELGKKIKVF. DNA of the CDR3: TGTGCTTTGTGGGAGGTGCGTGATGGAGAGTTGGGCAAAAAAATCAAGGTATTT.

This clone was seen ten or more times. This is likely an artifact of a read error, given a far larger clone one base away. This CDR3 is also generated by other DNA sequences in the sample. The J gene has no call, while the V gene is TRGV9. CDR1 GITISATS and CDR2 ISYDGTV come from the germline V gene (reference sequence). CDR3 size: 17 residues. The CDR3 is CALWEYGQELGKKIKVF. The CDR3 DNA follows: TGTGCCTTGTGGGAGTACGGACAAGAGTTGGGCAAAAAAATCAAAGTATTT.

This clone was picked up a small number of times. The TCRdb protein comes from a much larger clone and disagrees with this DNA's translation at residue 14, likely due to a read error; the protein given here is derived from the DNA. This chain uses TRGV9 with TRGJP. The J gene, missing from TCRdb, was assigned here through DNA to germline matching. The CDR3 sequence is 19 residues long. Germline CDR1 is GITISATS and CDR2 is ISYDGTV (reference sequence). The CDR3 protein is CALWEVQRPSELGRKIKVF. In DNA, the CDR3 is TGTGCCTTGTGGGAGGTGCAAAGGCCCTCGGAGTTGGGCAGAAAAATCAAGGTATTT.

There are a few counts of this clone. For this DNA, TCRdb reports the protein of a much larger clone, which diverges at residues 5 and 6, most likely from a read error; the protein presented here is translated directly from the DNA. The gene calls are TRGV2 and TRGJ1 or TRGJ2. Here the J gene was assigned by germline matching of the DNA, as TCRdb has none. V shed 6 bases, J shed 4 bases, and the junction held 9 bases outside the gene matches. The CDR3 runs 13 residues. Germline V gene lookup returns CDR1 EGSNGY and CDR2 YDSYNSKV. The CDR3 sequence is CATWNPPYYKKLF. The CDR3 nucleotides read TGTGCCACCTGGAACCCCCCCTATTATAAGAAACTCTTT.

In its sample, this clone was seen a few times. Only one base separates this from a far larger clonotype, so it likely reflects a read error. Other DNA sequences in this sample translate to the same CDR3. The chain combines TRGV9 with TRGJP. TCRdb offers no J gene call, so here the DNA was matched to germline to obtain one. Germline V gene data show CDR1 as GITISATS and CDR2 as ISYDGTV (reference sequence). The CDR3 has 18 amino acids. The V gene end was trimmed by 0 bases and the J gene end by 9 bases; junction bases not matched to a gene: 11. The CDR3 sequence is CALWEVYSPRLGKKIKVF. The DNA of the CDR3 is TGTGCCTTGTGGGAGGTGTACAGCCCAAGGTTGGGCAAAAAAATCAAGGTATTT.

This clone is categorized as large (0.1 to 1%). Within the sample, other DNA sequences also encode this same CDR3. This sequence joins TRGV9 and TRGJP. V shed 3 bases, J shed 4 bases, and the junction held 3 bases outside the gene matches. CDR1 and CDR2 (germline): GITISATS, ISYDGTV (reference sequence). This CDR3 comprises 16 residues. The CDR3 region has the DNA TGTGCCTTGTGGGAGACTCAAGAGTTGGGCAAAAAAATCAAGGTATTT. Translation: CALWETQELGKKIKVF.

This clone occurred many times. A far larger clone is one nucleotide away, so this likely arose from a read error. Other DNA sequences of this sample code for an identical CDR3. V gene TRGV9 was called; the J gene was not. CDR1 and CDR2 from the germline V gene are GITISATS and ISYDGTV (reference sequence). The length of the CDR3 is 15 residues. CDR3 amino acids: CALWARATGHYKKLF. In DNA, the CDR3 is TGTGCCTTGTGGGCAAGAGCTACCGGACATTATAAGAAGCTCTTT.

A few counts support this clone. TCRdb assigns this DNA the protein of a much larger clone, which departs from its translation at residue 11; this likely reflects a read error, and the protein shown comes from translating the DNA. CDR3 loop: CATWDGLGYYRKLF. The CDR3 nucleotides read TGTGCCACCTGGGACGGGCTCGGTTATTATAGGAAACTCTTT. The rearrangement joins TRGV2 to TRGJ1 or TRGJ2. TCRdb supplies no J gene; here it was assigned by aligning the nucleotide sequence to germline. The CDR3 runs to 14 residues. Per germline, CDR1 EGSNGY and CDR2 YDSYNSKV.

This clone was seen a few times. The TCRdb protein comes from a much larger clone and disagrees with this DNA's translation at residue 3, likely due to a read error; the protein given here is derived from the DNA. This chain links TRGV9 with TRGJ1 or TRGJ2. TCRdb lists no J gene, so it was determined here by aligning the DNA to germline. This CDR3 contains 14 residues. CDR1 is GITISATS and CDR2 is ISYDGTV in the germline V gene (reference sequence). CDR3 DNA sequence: TGTGCCTCGTGGGAGTCCTGCCTTTATTATAAGAAACTCTTT. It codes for CASWESCLYYKKLF.

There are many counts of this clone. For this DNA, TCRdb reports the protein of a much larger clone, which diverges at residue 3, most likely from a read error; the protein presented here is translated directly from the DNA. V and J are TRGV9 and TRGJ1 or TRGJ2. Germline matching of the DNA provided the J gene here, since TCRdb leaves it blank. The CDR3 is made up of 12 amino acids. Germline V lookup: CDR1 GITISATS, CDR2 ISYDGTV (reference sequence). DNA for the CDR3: TGTGCCTCGTGGGAGAATTATTATAAGAAACTCTTT. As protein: CASWENYYKKLF.

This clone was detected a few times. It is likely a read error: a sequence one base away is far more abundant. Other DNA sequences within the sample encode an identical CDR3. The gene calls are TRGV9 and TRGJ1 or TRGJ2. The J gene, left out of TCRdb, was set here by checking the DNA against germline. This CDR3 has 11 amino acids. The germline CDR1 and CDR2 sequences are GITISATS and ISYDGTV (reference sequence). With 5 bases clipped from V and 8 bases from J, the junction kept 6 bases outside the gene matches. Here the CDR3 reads CALWGLNKKLF. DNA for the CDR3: TGTGCCTTGTGGGGCCTTAATAAGAAACTCTTT.

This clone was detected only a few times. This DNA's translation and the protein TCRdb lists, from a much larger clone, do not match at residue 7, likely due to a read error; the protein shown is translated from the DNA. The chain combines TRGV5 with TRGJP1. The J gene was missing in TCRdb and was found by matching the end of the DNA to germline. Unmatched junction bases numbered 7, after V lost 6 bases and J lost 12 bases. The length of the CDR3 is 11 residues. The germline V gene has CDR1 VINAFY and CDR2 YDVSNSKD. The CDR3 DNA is TGTGCCACCTGGAGGGGTAGGTTCAAGATATTT. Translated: CATWRGRFKIF.

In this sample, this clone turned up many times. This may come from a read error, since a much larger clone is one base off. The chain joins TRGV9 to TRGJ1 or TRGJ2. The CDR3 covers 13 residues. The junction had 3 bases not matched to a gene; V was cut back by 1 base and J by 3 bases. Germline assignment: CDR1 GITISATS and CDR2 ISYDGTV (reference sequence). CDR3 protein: CALWEVCYYKKLF. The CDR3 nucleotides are TGTGCCTTGTGGGAGGTCTGTTATTATAAGAAACTCTTT.

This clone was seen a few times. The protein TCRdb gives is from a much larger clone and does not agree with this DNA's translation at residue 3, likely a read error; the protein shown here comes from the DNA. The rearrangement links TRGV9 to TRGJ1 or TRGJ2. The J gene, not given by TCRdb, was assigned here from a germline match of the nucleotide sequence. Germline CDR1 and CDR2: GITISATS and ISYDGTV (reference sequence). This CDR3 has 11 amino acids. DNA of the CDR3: TGTGCCTCGTGGGAATTGGGTAAGAAACTCTTT. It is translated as CASWELGKKLF.

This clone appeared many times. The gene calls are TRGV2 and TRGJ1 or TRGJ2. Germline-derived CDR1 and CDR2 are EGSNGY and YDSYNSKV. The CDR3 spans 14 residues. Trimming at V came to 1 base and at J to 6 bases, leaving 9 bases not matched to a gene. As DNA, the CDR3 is TGTGCCACCTGGGACGGACGCCTTGGTTATAAGAAACTCTTT. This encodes CATWDGRLGYKKLF.